What follows describes a single T cell receptor beta chain. Only in-frame clones appear in the TCRdb table, and some are missing; sequencing was by immunoSEQ multiplex PCR. The sample lists 40,000 to 55,000 clones, about 90% occurring once. The sample originates from a study of PD-L1 blockade in urothelial cancer. The trim removed 7 bases at V and 8 bases at J, leaving 14 bases unmatched. Germline CDR1 reads MNHEY; CDR2 reads SVGAGI. This CDR3 contains 15 residues. Time point in this sample: peripheral blood 6 weeks after treatment start. This chain connects TRBV6-5 to TRBJ2-1, with TRBD2 identical over 7 bases. This TCR was sampled from a man between 65 and 80 years old with urothelial cancer. Sequenced material: PBMCs, taken around atezolizumab (anti-PD-L1) treatment. The chain's CDR3 is CASTPSSGGVYEQFF. The CDR3 region has the DNA TGTGCCAGCACCCCCAGCTCGGGGGGAGTCTATGAGCAGTTCTTC.